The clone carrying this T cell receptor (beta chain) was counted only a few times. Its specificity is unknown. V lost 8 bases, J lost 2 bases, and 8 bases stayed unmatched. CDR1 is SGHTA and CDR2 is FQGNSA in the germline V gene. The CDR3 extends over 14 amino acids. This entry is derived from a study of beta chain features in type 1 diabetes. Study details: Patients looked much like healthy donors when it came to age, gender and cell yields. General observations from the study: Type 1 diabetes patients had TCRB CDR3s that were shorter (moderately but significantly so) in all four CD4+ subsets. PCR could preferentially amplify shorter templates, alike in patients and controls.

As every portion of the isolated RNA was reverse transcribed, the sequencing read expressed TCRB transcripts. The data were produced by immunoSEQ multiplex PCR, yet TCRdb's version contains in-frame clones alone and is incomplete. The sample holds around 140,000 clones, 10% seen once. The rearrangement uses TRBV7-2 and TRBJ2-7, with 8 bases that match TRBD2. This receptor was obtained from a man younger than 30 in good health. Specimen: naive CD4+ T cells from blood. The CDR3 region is CASLSGGSAYEQYF. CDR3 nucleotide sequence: TGTGCCAGCTTGAGCGGGGGATCAGCCTACGAGCAGTACTTC.